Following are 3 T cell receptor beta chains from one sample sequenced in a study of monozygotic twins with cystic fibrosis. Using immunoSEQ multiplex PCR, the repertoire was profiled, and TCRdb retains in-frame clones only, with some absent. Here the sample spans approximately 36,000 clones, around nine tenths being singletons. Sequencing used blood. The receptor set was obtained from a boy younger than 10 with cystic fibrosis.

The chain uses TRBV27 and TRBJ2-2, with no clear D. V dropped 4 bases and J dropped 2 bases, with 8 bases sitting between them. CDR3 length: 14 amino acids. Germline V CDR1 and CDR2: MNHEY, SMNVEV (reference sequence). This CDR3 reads CASSSLLNTGELFF. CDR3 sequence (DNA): TGTGCCAGCAGTTCCCTATTAAACACCGGGGAGCTGTTTTTT.

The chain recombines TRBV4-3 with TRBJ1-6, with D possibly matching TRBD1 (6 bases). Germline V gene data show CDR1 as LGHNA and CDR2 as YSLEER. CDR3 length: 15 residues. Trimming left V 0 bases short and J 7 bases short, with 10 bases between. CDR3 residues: CASSQDLGANSPLHF. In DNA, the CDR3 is TGCGCCAGCAGCCAAGATCTGGGGGCCAATTCACCCCTCCACTTT.

CDR3 DNA sequence: TGTGCCATCCGGGAGAGTCCACAAAACGGGGAGCTGTTTTTT. Its translation is CAIRESPQNGELFF. The J gene is TRBJ2-2, the V gene TRBV10-3; the D gene is possibly TRBD2 (6 bases). Per the germline V gene, CDR1 is ENHRY and CDR2 is SYGVKD. Trimming left V 8 bases short and J 7 bases short, with 17 bases between. The CDR3 is made up of 14 amino acids.